This TCR beta chain comes out of a study of beta chain features in type 1 diabetes. Study-wide results and limits: Compared to healthy donors, patients appeared to have naive, central memory and Treg TCRB repertoires that were more alike. Moderate yet significant TCRB CDR3 shortening was seen in Type 1 diabetes patients in all four CD4+ subsets. A potential influence of HLA type upon TCRB rearrangement remained unresolved herein.

This clone was observed a handful of times. Its antigen remains unknown. What was sequenced were expressed TCRB transcripts, since all of the isolated RNA had been reverse transcribed. Assay used: immunoSEQ multiplex PCR; TCRdb lists only in-frame clones, some missing. The sample holds about 160,000 clones, about 8.3% seen once. There was one heparinised blood draw per donor, averaging around 120 mL. Every sorted population was more than 95% pure. The CDR3 is made up of 15 amino acids. Germline V gene sequence: CDR1 LNHNV, CDR2 YYDKDF (reference sequence). The V gene lost 1 base and the J gene lost 4 bases, with 10 bases spanning the gap.

This clonotype was sampled from a woman aged 18-29 years with type 1 diabetes. The J gene is TRBJ2-2, the V gene TRBV15; TRBD2 is a possible D gene (6 bases). Sequencing was done on a sample of central memory CD4+ T cells from blood. The CDR3 region has the DNA TGTGCCACCAGCAGAGTTGCGGGAAGCACCGGGGAGCTGTTTTTT. This encodes CATSRVAGSTGELFF.